What follows is one TCR beta chain and its context. The sample is drawn from a study of blood T cell repertoires in COVID-19. Study information: The United States, Italy and Spain supplied acute and convalescent COVID-19 samples. The analysed material was cDNA or gDNA that came from T cells, B-cell-depleted T cells, or PBMCs.

As handled by the study authors: Reference gene primer amplification gave estimated nucleated cell counts. The protocol was immunoSEQ multiplex PCR, while the TCRdb copy is restricted to in-frame clones and leaves out a portion. The DNA was the basis for D and trimming; V, J and clone size are from that table. This table holds nearly 80,000 clones, around 88% found once. This CDR3 comprises 12 residues. After removal of 5 bases from V and 5 bases from J, the junction contained 2 bases not matched to a gene. Germline V gene sequence: CDR1 LGHNT, CDR2 FRNRAP. The sequenced material came from peripheral blood. V gene TRBV12-5 combines with J gene TRBJ1-1; TRBD1 matches 7 bases. The TCR was taken from a woman older than 75 with active or convalescent COVID-19. The CDR3 sequence: CASGTGQTEAFF. The CDR3 DNA reads as TGTGCTAGTGGTACGGGACAGACTGAAGCTTTCTTT.